One and the same sample provided the 12 T cell receptor beta chains below, sequenced in a study of cytomegalovirus exposure and HLA in healthy donors. This PCR relied on a set of 60 Vbeta primers and 13 Jbeta primers. The method was immunoSEQ multiplex PCR; TCRdb's version includes in-frame clones alone and lacks a portion of them. The data contain around 140,000 clones, around 83% of them singletons. The material sequenced was PBMCs. The receptor set was obtained from a woman aged 45-65 years in good health and CMV-seropositive.

The rearrangement links TRBV27 to TRBJ1-3; 7 nucleotides agree with TRBD1. The V gene end was trimmed by 4 bases and the J gene end by 8 bases; junction bases not matched to a gene: 5. The CDR3 sequence is 13 residues long. CDR1 MNHEY and CDR2 SMNVEV come from the germline V gene (reference sequence). CDR3 sequence (DNA): TGTGCCAGCAGTTCTTACAGGGGCGACACCATATATTTT. Protein: CASSSYRGDTIYF.

The sample holds a few counts of this clone. The J gene is TRBJ1-1, the V gene TRBV29-1; D call uncertain. V lost 3 bases and J 2 bases, leaving 10 bases between the germline ends. CDR3 length: 13 residues. The germline V gene has CDR1 SQVTM and CDR2 ANQGSEA. The CDR3, as DNA: TGCAGCGTTGAGTACCGACAAAACACTGAAGCTTTCTTT. Its translation is CSVEYRQNTEAFF.

A note on this clone: Other DNA sequences of this sample code for an identical CDR3. The chain has TRBV19 and TRBJ2-7, with 8 bases that match TRBD2. The germline V gene has CDR1 LNHDA and CDR2 SQIVND (reference sequence). This CDR3 has 15 residues. The V gene end was trimmed by 4 bases and the J gene end by 4 bases; junction bases not matched to a gene: 9. The CDR3 region is CASSRGTSGIYEQYF. CDR3 coding DNA: TGTGCCAGTAGTAGGGGCACTAGCGGTATTTACGAGCAGTACTTC.

This chain uses TRBV12-5 with TRBJ1-1; D possibly corresponds to TRBD1 (6 bases). This CDR3 has 13 amino acids. Germline V gene sequence: CDR1 LGHNT, CDR2 FRNRAP. Trimming took 9 bases from V and 5 from J, leaving 16 bases between them. CDR3 region: CASASGARTEAFF. The CDR3 coding sequence is TGTGCTAGCGCCTCAGGGGCGAGGACTGAAGCTTTCTTT.

This clone was recorded a few times. The chain couples TRBV10-3 to TRBJ2-3; tentative D call: TRBD1 (8 bases). This CDR3 is 16 amino acids long. Per the germline V gene, CDR1 is ENHRY and CDR2 is SYGVKD. V shed 3 bases and J shed 3 bases, with 16 bases lying between them. CDR3 in amino acids: CAISDPGGQETDTQYF. For the CDR3, the DNA is TGTGCCATCAGTGACCCGGGGGGACAGGAGACAGATACGCAGTATTTT.

This chain's CDR3 is CASSRDRGREAFF. The CDR3 nucleotides read TGTGCCAGCAGCCGAGACAGGGGGAGGGAAGCTTTCTTT. This chain connects TRBV7-9 to TRBJ1-1, with TRBD1 identical over 9 bases. The CDR3 is made up of 13 amino acids. The germline CDR1 and CDR2 sequences are SEHNR and FQNEAQ (reference sequence). J lost 8 bases, V lost 5 bases, and 6 bases had no gene match. Looking up the rest from reference TRBV7-9 and TRBJ1-1 gives the full variable domain: DTGVSQNPRHKITKRGQNVTFRCDPISEHNRLYWYRQTLGQGPEFLTYFQNEAQLEKSRLLSDRFSAERPKGSFSTLEIQRTEQGDSAMYLCASSRDRGREAFFGQGTRLTVV.

This chain connects TRBV15 to TRBJ2-1, with 7 nucleotides matching TRBD2. The CDR3 has 16 amino acids. Trimming removed 4 bases from V and 3 bases from J; junction bases left unmatched: 9. Per germline, CDR1 LNHNV and CDR2 YYDKDF (reference sequence). Here the CDR3 reads CATSTGGFGIYNEQFF. The CDR3 DNA is TGTGCCACCAGCACCGGGGGGTTCGGAATCTACAATGAGCAGTTCTTC.

The genes are TRBV7-9 and TRBJ1-1; D perhaps matches TRBD1 (6 bases). This CDR3 comprises 14 residues. V was trimmed by 5 bases and J by 7 bases, leaving 17 bases between them. Germline V gene lookup returns CDR1 SEHNR and CDR2 FQNEAQ (reference sequence). The CDR3 here is CASSPGGGTLEAFF. DNA of the CDR3: TGTGCCAGCAGCCCCGGGGGAGGGACACTTGAAGCTTTCTTT.

J is TRBJ1-1 and V is TRBV29-1; maybe TRBD1 (5 bases). CDR3 size: 13 residues. Between the trimmed V and J ends, which lost 3 bases and 0 bases, there was a span of 8 bases. The germline V gene encodes CDR1 SQVTM and CDR2 ANQGSEA. The CDR3 spells CSVEGRLNTEAFF. The CDR3 DNA follows: TGCAGCGTTGAGGGGCGATTGAACACTGAAGCTTTCTTT.

The chain recombines TRBV5-6 with TRBJ2-1, with TRBD2 as a possible D gene (6 bases). The germline V gene has CDR1 SGHDT and CDR2 YYEEEE. The CDR3 is 16 amino acids. The germline V and J ends were trimmed by 3 bases and 4 bases, with 17 bases remaining between them. CDR3 sequence reads: CASSSLLGEAYNEQFF. CDR3 sequence (DNA): TGTGCCAGCAGCTCCCTATTGGGGGAGGCATACAATGAGCAGTTCTTC. The full variable domain, in which reference TRBV5-6 and TRBJ2-1 provide the parts outside the CDR3, is DAGVTQSPTHLIKTRGQQVTLRCSPKSGHDTVSWYQQALGQGPQFIFQYYEEEERQRGNFPDRFSGHQFPNYSSELNVNALLLGDSALYLCASSSLLGEAYNEQFFGPGTRLTVL.

With regard to this clone: Germline is not matched at one junction end, which may reflect a read error. The rearrangement joins TRBV7-9 to TRBJ1-5, with D tentatively TRBD1 (6 bases). The CDR3 has 16 residues. The V gene's germline CDR1 is SEHNR and CDR2 FQNEAQ (reference sequence). In DNA, the CDR3 is TGTTCCAGCAGCTTAGGTTCCGGGGGCGGGGGTCAGCCCCAGCATTTT. Encoded protein: CSSSLGSGGGGQPQHF.

This clone came up once. The rearrangement uses TRBV29-1 and TRBJ2-1; 8 nucleotides match TRBD1. CDR1 and CDR2 from the germline V gene are SQVTM and ANQGSEA. V was clipped by 7 bases and J by 5 bases; unmatched bases: 10. The CDR3 extends over 14 amino acids. The CDR3 DNA follows: TGCAGCGCCTCCCGGGACAGGTTAAACAATGAGCAGTTCTTC. Protein sequence: CSASRDRLNNEQFF.